These 15 T cell receptor beta chains were sequenced from one sample in a study of STAT3 mutations in large granular lymphocyte leukemia. Findings and caveats of the study: Every T-LGLL patient had at least one immunodominant TCRbeta clonotype.

For these receptors, no antigen is known. The data were produced by immunoSEQ multiplex PCR, yet TCRdb's version contains in-frame clones alone and is incomplete. The sample yields approximately 42,000 clones, about 81% seen once. Sequenced input: PBMCs. The receptors shown here come from a human donor with T large granular lymphocyte leukemia. Some clones in this sample may be carry-over from other donors' samples.

The chain joins TRBV5-1 to TRBJ2-3, with 9 bases matching TRBD2. There are 14 residues in the CDR3. V dropped 6 bases and J dropped 3; count of bases not matched to a gene: 5. Germline V CDR1 and CDR2: SGHRS, YFSETQ. The CDR3 sequence is CASTQRGETDTQYF. The CDR3 coding sequence is TGCGCCAGCACTCAGCGGGGGGAGACAGATACGCAGTATTTT.

This clone was picked up one time. This chain uses TRBV11-2 with TRBJ2-2; D call uncertain. The CDR3 contains 14 residues. CDR1 and CDR2 from the germline V gene are SGHAT and FQNNGV. The ends were cut back, 0 bases at V and 4 bases at J, with 6 bases in the middle. The CDR3 reads CASSLERATGELFF. The CDR3 DNA is TGTGCCAGCAGCTTAGAGAGAGCCACCGGGGAGCTGTTTTTT.

This sequence joins TRBV4-2 and TRBJ1-1, with D uncertain. Trimming pared 4 bases from V and 4 bases from J, leaving 10 bases between. The CDR3 runs to 13 residues. The germline V gene has CDR1 LGHNA and CDR2 YNFKEQ. CDR3 DNA: TGTGCCAGCAGCCGCAAGGCTGCCACTGAAGCTTTCTTT. Its protein product is CASSRKAATEAFF.

The V and J genes are TRBV18 and TRBJ2-1; a weak D match, TRBD1 (6 bases). The CDR3 runs 14 residues. Looked up from germline, CDR1 is KGHSH and CDR2 is LQKENI. Trimming removed 0 bases at V and 5 bases at J, with 8 bases between. CDR3 in DNA: TGTGCCAGCTCACCACCAACAGGGAACAATGAGCAGTTCTTC. Its translation: CASSPPTGNNEQFF.

CDR3 protein: CASSFYDSTDTQYF. CDR3 bases: TGTGCCAGCAGTTTCTACGACAGCACAGATACGCAGTATTTT. The chain employs TRBV27 and TRBJ2-3; D unresolved. V shed 3 bases and J shed 0 bases, with 7 bases lying between them. The germline V gene has CDR1 MNHEY and CDR2 SMNVEV (reference sequence). The CDR3 is 14 amino acids.

The J gene is TRBJ2-2, the V gene TRBV7-9, with D possibly being TRBD1 (6 bases). V lost 5 bases to trimming and J lost 1 base, with 17 bases between them. Germline V gene lookup returns CDR1 SEHNR and CDR2 FQNEAQ (reference sequence). The CDR3 sequence is 17 residues long. In DNA form, the CDR3 reads TGTGCCAGCAGCCTACTCTCGACAGGAGTGAACACCGGGGAGCTGTTTTTT. Protein: CASSLLSTGVNTGELFF. Full variable domain (outside the CDR3, taken from reference TRBV7-9 and TRBJ2-2): DTGVSQNPRHKITKRGQNVTFRCDPISEHNRLYWYRQTLGQGPEFLTYFQNEAQLEKSRLLSDRFSAERPKGSFSTLEIQRTEQGDSAMYLCASSLLSTGVNTGELFFGEGSRLTVL.

CDR3 loop: CASSLSLTEAFF. DNA of the CDR3: TGTGCCAGCAGTTTGAGTCTTACTGAAGCTTTCTTT. V is TRBV6-6 and J is TRBJ1-1; D not resolved. The CDR3 consists of 12 residues. Trimming shortened V by 4 bases and J by 5 bases, and 8 bases separated the two germline ends. Germline values: CDR1 MNHNY, CDR2 SVGAGI (reference sequence).

This chain links TRBV27 with TRBJ2-5; TRBD2 matches 9 bases. The germline CDR1 and CDR2 sequences are MNHEY and SMNVEV (reference sequence). CDR3 length equals 16 residues. The ends lost 0 bases at V and 1 base at J; junction bases unmatched: 3. CDR3 in amino acids: CASSLSAAGGQETQYF. The CDR3 DNA sequence: TGTGCCAGCAGTTTATCCGCAGCGGGGGGCCAAGAGACCCAGTACTTC.

Only one count was recorded for this clone. J is TRBJ1-3 and V is TRBV7-2; D call uncertain. The V end was cut by 1 base, the J end by 4 bases, with 11 bases between. The germline CDR1 and CDR2 sequences are SGHTA and FQGNSA. The CDR3 is made up of 15 amino acids. In nucleotides, the CDR3 is TGTGCCAGCAGCTTAGTTTCAGATCTAGGAAACACCATATATTTT. It encodes CASSLVSDLGNTIYF.

The chain couples TRBV2 to TRBJ2-3; 12 bases are shared with TRBD2. The junction had 8 bases not matched to a gene; V was cut back by 6 bases and J by 4 bases. There are 16 residues in the CDR3. The germline CDR1 and CDR2 sequences are SNHLY and FYNNEI. The CDR3 DNA reads as TGTGCCAGCAGCCGACCTAGCGGGGGGGCCGCAGATACGCAGTATTTT. Encoded protein: CASSRPSGGAADTQYF.

The chain carries TRBV7-2 and TRBJ1-3; D is ambiguous. The CDR3 length is 15 residues. The germline CDR1 and CDR2 sequences are SGHTA and FQGNSA. With 5 bases removed from V and 0 bases from J, the gap between germline ends came to 11 bases. The CDR3 is CASSIKQRSGNTIYF. The CDR3 DNA is TGTGCCAGCAGCATAAAACAGCGCTCTGGAAACACCATATATTTT.

In its sample, this clone was seen once. The chain's CDR3 is CASSLAGFRGTEAFF. CDR3 DNA: TGTGCCAGCAGCTTGGCCGGATTCAGGGGGACTGAAGCTTTCTTT. The chain couples TRBV5-4 to TRBJ1-1, with 7 nucleotides matching TRBD1. The CDR3 has 15 amino acids. CDR1 is SGHNT, CDR2 YYREEE, per germline (reference sequence). Losses at the gene ends were 0 bases for V and 5 bases for J; bases not matched to a gene: 7.

The genes are TRBV2 and TRBJ2-2; D might be TRBD1 (5 bases). This CDR3 has 14 amino acids. With 3 bases removed from V and 8 bases from J, the gap between germline ends came to 13 bases. Germline CDR1 is SNHLY and CDR2 is FYNNEI. The CDR3 sequence is CASSEVRVTGELFF. The CDR3 DNA is TGTGCCAGCAGTGAGGTCAGGGTAACAGGGGAGCTGTTTTTT.

J is TRBJ2-3 and V is TRBV5-8; maybe TRBD2 (5 bases). There are 16 residues in the CDR3. Germline values: CDR1 SGHTS, CDR2 YDEGEE. V was clipped by 4 bases and J by 6 bases, with 21 bases between them. CDR3 DNA: TGTGCCAGCAGCCCGCGGACTGCCCCGCTGATGGATACGCAGTATTTT. It translates to CASSPRTAPLMDTQYF.

This chain connects TRBV7-9 to TRBJ1-2, with a possible D match to TRBD1 (5 bases). Germline V gene sequence: CDR1 SEHNR, CDR2 FQNEAQ (reference sequence). This CDR3 contains 18 residues. The ends were cut back, 2 bases at V and 3 bases at J, with 22 bases in the middle. This chain's CDR3 is CASSLRARDGEWDYGYTF. The CDR3 coding sequence is TGTGCCAGCAGCTTAAGAGCCAGGGACGGGGAATGGGACTATGGCTACACCTTC.